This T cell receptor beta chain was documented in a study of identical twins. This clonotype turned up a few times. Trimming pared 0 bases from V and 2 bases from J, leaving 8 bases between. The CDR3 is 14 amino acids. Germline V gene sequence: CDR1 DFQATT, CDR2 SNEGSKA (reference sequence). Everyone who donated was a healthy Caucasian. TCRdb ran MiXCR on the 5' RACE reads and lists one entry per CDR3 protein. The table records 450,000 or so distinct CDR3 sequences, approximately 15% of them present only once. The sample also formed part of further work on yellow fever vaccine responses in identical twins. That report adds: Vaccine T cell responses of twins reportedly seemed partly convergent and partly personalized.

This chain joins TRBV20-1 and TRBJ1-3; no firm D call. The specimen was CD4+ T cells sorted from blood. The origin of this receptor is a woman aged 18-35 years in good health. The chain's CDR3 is CSARDNGAGNTIYF. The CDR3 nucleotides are TGCAGTGCTAGAGATAATGGCGCTGGAAACACCATATATTTT.